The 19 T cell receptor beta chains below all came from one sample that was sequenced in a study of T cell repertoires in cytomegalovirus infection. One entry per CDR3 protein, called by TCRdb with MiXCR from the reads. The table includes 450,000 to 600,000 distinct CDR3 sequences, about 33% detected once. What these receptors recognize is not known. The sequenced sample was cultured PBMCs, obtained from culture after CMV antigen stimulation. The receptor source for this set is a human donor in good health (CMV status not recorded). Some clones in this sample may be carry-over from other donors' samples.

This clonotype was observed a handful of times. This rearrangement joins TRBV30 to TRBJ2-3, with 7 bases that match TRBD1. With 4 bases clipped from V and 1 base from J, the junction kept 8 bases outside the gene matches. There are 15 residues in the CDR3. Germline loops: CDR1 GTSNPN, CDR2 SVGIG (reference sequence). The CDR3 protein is CAWTQQGDRTDTQYF. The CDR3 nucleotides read TGTGCCTGGACGCAGCAGGGGGACCGCACAGATACGCAGTATTTT.

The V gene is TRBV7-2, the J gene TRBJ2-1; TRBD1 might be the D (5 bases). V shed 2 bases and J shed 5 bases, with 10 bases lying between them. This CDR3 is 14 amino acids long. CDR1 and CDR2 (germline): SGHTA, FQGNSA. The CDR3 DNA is TGTGCCAGCAGCTTATTTGACAGTGACAATGAGCAGTTCTTC. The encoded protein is CASSLFDSDNEQFF.

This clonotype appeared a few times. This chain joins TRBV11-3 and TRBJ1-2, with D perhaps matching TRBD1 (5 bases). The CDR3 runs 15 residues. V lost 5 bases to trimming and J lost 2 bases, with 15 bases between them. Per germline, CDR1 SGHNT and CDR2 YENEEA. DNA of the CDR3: TGTGCCAGCAGCCGAGGGGTCGGGCTGAACTATGGCTACACCTTC. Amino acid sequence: CASSRGVGLNYGYTF.

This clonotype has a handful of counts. The CDR3 nucleotides are TGTGCCAGTAACGCTAGGGTGCTGGGCAATGAGCAGTTCTTC. It yields the protein CASNARVLGNEQFF. The V and J genes are TRBV19 and TRBJ2-1; D gene ambiguous. This CDR3 has 14 residues. Germline CDR1 and CDR2: LNHDA and SQIVND (reference sequence). V lost 7 bases to trimming and J lost 6 bases, with 16 bases between them.

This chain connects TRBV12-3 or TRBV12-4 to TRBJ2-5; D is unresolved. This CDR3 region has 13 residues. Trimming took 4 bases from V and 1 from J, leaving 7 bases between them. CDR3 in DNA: TGTGCCAGCAGTTCTATGCCCCAAGAGACCCAGTACTTC. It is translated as CASSSMPQETQYF.

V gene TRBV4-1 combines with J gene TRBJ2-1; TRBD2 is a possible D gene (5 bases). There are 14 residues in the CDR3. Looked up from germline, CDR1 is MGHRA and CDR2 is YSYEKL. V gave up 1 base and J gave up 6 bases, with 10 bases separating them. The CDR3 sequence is CASSQVERINEQFF. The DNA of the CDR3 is TGCGCCAGCAGCCAAGTTGAGCGGATCAATGAGCAGTTCTTC.

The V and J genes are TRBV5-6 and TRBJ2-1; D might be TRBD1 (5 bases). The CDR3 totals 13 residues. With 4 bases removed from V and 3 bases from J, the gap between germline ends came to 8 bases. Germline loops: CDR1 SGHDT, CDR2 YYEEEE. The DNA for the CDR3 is TGTGCCAGCAGCGATGACAGCTACAATGAGCAGTTCTTC. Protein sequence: CASSDDSYNEQFF.

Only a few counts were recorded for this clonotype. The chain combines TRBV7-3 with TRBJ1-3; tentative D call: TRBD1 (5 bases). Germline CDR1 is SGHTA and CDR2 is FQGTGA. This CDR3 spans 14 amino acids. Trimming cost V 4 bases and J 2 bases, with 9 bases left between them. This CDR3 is CASSSQGPGNTIYF. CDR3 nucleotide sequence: TGTGCCAGCAGCTCGCAGGGACCTGGAAACACCATATATTTT. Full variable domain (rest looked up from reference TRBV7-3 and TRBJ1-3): GAGVSQTPSNKVTEKGKYVELRCDPISGHTALYWYRQSLGQGPEFLIYFQGTGAADDSGLPNDRFFAVRPEGSVSTLKIQRTERGDSAVYLCASSSQGPGNTIYFGEGSWLTVV.

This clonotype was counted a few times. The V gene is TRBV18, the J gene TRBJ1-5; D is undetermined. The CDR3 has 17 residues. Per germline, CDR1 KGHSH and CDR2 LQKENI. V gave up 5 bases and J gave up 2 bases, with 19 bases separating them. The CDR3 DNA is TGTGCCAGCTCAGTAGAAGGTGGGGTGATAGGCAATCAGCCCCAGCATTTT. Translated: CASSVEGGVIGNQPQHF.

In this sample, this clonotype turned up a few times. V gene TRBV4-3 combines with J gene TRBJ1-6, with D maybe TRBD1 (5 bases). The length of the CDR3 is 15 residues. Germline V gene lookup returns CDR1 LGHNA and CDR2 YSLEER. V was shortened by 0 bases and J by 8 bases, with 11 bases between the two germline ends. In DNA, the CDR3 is TGCGCCAGCAGCCAAGATCAGGGACTTGATTCACCCCTCCACTTT. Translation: CASSQDQGLDSPLHF.

The chain's CDR3 is CASSSVGGLSNSPLHF. In DNA, the CDR3 is TGTGCCAGCAGCTCCGTAGGGGGGCTTTCAAATTCACCCCTCCACTTT. The chain uses TRBV12-3 or TRBV12-4 and TRBJ1-6; tentatively, D is TRBD1 (6 bases). The CDR3 totals 16 residues. V was trimmed by 6 bases and J by 7 bases, leaving 19 bases between them.

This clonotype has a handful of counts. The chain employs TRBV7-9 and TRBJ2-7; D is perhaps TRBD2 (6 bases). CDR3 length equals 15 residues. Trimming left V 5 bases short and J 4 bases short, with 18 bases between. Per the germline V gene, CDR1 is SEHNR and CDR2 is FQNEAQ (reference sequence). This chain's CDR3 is CASSGRTGSGYEQYV. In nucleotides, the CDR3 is TGTGCCAGCAGCGGACGGACTGGGAGCGGGTACGAGCAGTACGTC.

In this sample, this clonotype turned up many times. CDR3 in DNA: TGTGCCAGCAGCTTAGGACTATGGGAAGCCGGTCAGCCCCAGCATTTT. It yields the protein CASSLGLWEAGQPQHF. The rearrangement uses TRBV7-2 and TRBJ1-5; D unresolved. The CDR3 covers 16 residues. CDR1 is SGHTA and CDR2 is FQGNSA in the germline V gene. Trimming cost V 1 base and J 6 bases, with 16 bases left between them.

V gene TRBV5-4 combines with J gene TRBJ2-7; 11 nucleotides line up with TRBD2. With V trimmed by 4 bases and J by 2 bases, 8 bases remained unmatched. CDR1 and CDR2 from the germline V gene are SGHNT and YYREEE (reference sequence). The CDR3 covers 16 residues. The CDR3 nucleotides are TGTGCCAGCAGCCTAAAGACTAGCGGGACTCCCTACGAGCAGTACGTC. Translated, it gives CASSLKTSGTPYEQYV.

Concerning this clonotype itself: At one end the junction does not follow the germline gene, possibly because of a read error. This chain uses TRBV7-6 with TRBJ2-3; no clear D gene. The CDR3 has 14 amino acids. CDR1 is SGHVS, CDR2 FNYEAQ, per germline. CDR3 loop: CASSPADSQNTQYF. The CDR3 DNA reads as TGTGCTAGCAGCCCCGCCGACTCCCAAAATACGCAGTATTTT.

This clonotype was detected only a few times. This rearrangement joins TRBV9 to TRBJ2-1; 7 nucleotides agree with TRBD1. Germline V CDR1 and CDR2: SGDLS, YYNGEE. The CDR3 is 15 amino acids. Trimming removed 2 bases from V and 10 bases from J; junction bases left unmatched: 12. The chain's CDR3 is CASSVVGQGVGEQFF. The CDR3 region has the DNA TGTGCCAGCAGCGTCGTTGGGCAGGGGGTCGGGGAGCAGTTCTTC.

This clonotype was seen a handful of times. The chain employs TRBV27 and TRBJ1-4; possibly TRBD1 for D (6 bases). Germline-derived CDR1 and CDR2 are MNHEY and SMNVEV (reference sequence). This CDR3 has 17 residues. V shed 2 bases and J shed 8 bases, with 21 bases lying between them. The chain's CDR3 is CASSLQRAGDLREKLFF. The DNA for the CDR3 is TGTGCCAGCAGTTTACAACGGGCAGGGGATCTTAGGGAAAAACTGTTTTTT.

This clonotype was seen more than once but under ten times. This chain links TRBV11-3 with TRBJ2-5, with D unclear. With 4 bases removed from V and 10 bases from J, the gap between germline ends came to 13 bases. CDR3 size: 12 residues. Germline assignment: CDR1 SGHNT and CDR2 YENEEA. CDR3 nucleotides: TGTGCCAGCAGCTCCTACCGGGCCGACCAGTACTTC. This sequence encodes CASSSYRADQYF.

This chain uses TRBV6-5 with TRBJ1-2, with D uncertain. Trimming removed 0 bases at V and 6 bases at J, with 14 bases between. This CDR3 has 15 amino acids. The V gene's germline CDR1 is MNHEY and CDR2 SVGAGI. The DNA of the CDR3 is TGTGCCAGCAGTTACTCGACCGACGGCGCGAATGGCTACACCTTC. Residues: CASSYSTDGANGYTF.